The 26 T cell receptor beta chains below come from one sample, sequenced in a study of OX40 agonist ivuxolimab in advanced cancers. Measured with immunoSEQ multiplex PCR; TCRdb has only the in-frame clones, and not every one. The profile shows about 77,000 clones, about 93% of them singletons. Sequenced material: CD4+ or CD8+ T cells sorted from blood, taken in a trial of the OX40 agonist ivuxolimab. These TCRs come from an adult with an advanced solid tumor such as melanoma, head and neck, liver or kidney cancer.

This chain connects TRBV9 to TRBJ2-1, with D possibly matching TRBD1 (6 bases). The CDR3 has 14 amino acids. V was pared by 3 bases and J by 0 bases, with 7 bases between. CDR1 is SGDLS, CDR2 YYNGEE, per germline. CDR3 bases: TGTGCCAGCAGCGCGACAGGCTCCTACAATGAGCAGTTCTTC. Residues: CASSATGSYNEQFF.

The chain is built from TRBV21-1 and TRBJ2-7; TRBD2 reflects the table's D call only, with no check against the DNA. TRBV21-1 is a pseudogene. There are 14 residues in the CDR3. The CDR3: CASSNWRGCYEQYF. CDR3 bases: TGTGCCAGCAGCAACTGGCGGGGCTGCTACGAGCAGTACTTC.

This chain links TRBV7-9 with TRBJ2-3; 8 bases map to TRBD1. The CDR3 is 15 amino acids. J gave up 1 base and V 2 bases, and 2 bases lay outside the gene matches. Germline lookup yields CDR1 SEHNR and CDR2 FQNEAQ (reference sequence). DNA for the CDR3: TGTGCCAGCAGCTTAACGACAGGGGGCACAGATACGCAGTATTTT. This translates into CASSLTTGGTDTQYF. Complete variable domain (other parts from reference TRBV7-9 and TRBJ2-3): DTGVSQNPRHKITKRGQNVTFRCDPISEHNRLYWYRQTLGQGPEFLTYFQNEAQLEKSRLLSDRFSAERPKGSFSTLEIQRTEQGDSAMYLCASSLTTGGTDTQYFGPGTRLTVL.

This clone has just one count. The chain joins TRBV30 to TRBJ1-3; D is ambiguous. Trimming pared 3 bases from V and 4 bases from J, leaving 7 bases between. This CDR3 is built from 12 residues. From germline, CDR1 is GTSNPN and CDR2 SVGIG (reference sequence). Here the CDR3 DNA reads TGTGCCTGGAGCGAGTCCGGAAACACCATATATTTT. This gives the protein CAWSESGNTIYF.

V gene TRBV4-2 combines with J gene TRBJ2-2; weak D call: TRBD1 (6 bases). Looked up from germline, CDR1 is LGHNA and CDR2 is YNFKEQ. This CDR3 region has 16 residues. V shed 11 bases and J shed 0 bases, with 19 bases lying between them. Here the CDR3 reads CASRGSSPPNTGELFF. The CDR3 DNA reads TGTGCCTCTAGGGGGTCGAGCCCTCCGAACACCGGGGAGCTGTTTTTT.

The rearrangement joins TRBV19 to TRBJ1-2; 11 bases map to TRBD1. Germline trimming cut 6 bases from V and 3 bases from J; bases unmatched to any gene: 9. Germline assignment: CDR1 LNHDA and CDR2 SQIVND (reference sequence). CDR3 length equals 16 residues. In DNA, the CDR3 is TGTGCCAGTAGCCGCCCGGGACAGGGGGGTGACTATGGCTACACCTTC. Residues: CASSRPGQGGDYGYTF.

The rearrangement links TRBV10-3 to TRBJ1-1, with D unresolved. The germline V and J ends were trimmed by 10 bases and 4 bases, with 19 bases remaining between them. The CDR3 is made up of 14 amino acids. From germline, CDR1 is ENHRY and CDR2 SYGVKD. The CDR3 coding sequence is TGTGCCACCAACCCTTCTCGGTCGGGCACTGAAGCTTTCTTT. It specifies CATNPSRSGTEAFF.

The CDR3 DNA follows: TGTGCCAGCTTTAGGAACACTGAAGCTTTCTTT. It translates to CASFRNTEAFF. The gene calls are TRBV6-1 and TRBJ1-1; D is ambiguous. Trimming removed 8 bases from V and 1 base from J, with 5 bases in between. Per germline, CDR1 MNHNS and CDR2 SASEGT. The CDR3 loop spans 11 amino acids.

In its sample, this clone was seen a few times. The genes are TRBV7-9 and TRBJ2-7, with D perhaps TRBD1 or TRBD2 (5 bases each). There are 13 residues in the CDR3. V dropped 1 base and J dropped 7 bases, with 11 bases sitting between them. In germline, CDR1 is SEHNR, CDR2 FQNEAQ (reference sequence). CDR3 nucleotides: TGTGCCAGCAGCTTAGGGGGGACGGGGGAGCAGTACTTC. The encoded protein is CASSLGGTGEQYF. The whole variable domain, filled in from reference TRBV7-9 and TRBJ2-7, reads DTGVSQNPRHKITKRGQNVTFRCDPISEHNRLYWYRQTLGQGPEFLTYFQNEAQLEKSRLLSDRFSAERPKGSFSTLEIQRTEQGDSAMYLCASSLGGTGEQYFGPGTRLTVT.

The V and J genes are TRBV6-5 and TRBJ2-7; 8 positions match TRBD2. J gave up 3 bases and V 7 bases, and 5 bases lay outside the gene matches. The germline V gene has CDR1 MNHEY and CDR2 SVGAGI. The CDR3 sequence is 13 residues long. CDR3 sequence (DNA): TGTGCCAGCACGGCGGGAGGATTCTACGAGCAGTACTTC. This gives the protein CASTAGGFYEQYF.

This clone showed up just a few times. DNA of the CDR3: TGTGCCAGCAGCGTTCTGATGAACACTGAAGCTTTCTTT. This encodes CASSVLMNTEAFF. The chain uses TRBV6-1 and TRBJ1-1; the D is unclear. Germline CDR1 MNHNS, CDR2 SASEGT. The CDR3 extends over 13 amino acids. V was clipped by 6 bases and J by 0 bases, with 8 bases between them.

This clone was found a few times. The J gene is TRBJ2-7, the V gene TRBV2; 12 nucleotides match TRBD1. CDR1 and CDR2 from the germline V gene are SNHLY and FYNNEI. CDR3 size: 16 residues. V shed 4 bases, J shed 7 bases, and the junction held 11 bases outside the gene matches. The CDR3 sequence: CASSGVAGQGAREQYF. CDR3 in DNA: TGTGCCAGCAGTGGAGTAGCGGGACAGGGGGCGAGAGAGCAGTACTTC.

The CDR3 loop reads CAWRRRDRLTDTQYF. Written as DNA, the CDR3 is TGTGCCTGGAGAAGGAGGGACAGACTAACGGATACGCAGTATTTT. V gene TRBV30 combines with J gene TRBJ2-3, with a tentative D call TRBD1 (7 bases). The germline V gene has CDR1 GTSNPN and CDR2 SVGIG (reference sequence). This CDR3 spans 15 amino acids. The germline V and J ends were trimmed by 3 bases and 6 bases, with 19 bases remaining between them. Complete variable domain (other parts from reference TRBV30 and TRBJ2-3): SQTIHQWPATLVQPVGSPLSLECTVEGTSNPNLYWYRQAAGRGLQLLFYSVGIGQISSEVPQNLSASRPQDRQFILSSKKLLLSDSGFYLCAWRRRDRLTDTQYFGPGTRLTVL.

This chain joins TRBV27 and TRBJ1-4; D is unclear. The V gene's germline CDR1 is MNHEY and CDR2 SMNVEV (reference sequence). CDR3 size: 15 residues. The V and J ends lost 0 bases and 9 bases respectively, with 14 bases between them. The CDR3 bases are TGTGCCAGCAGTTTATCCAGTCCGACGGGAAAAAAACTGTTTTTT. It codes for CASSLSSPTGKKLFF.

The CDR3 spells CASSQETGPNTGELFF. CDR3 sequence (DNA): TGTGCCAGCAGCCAAGAGACGGGCCCAAACACCGGGGAGCTGTTTTTT. This sequence joins TRBV4-2 and TRBJ2-2; D is undetermined. The germline gives CDR1 LGHNA, CDR2 YNFKEQ. V lost 0 bases to trimming and J lost 2 bases, with 10 bases between them. The CDR3 length is 16 residues.

This chain uses TRBV5-1 with TRBJ2-5; 7 bases fit TRBD2. The CDR3 extends over 14 amino acids. From germline, CDR1 is SGHRS and CDR2 YFSETQ. Losses at the gene ends were 4 bases for V and 5 bases for J; bases not matched to a gene: 8. CDR3 loop: CASSVTRGSETQYF. The DNA for the CDR3 is TGCGCCAGCAGCGTGACGCGGGGGTCGGAGACCCAGTACTTC.

The chain couples TRBV19 to TRBJ2-7; possible D gene TRBD2, 6 bases. Looked up from germline, CDR1 is LNHDA and CDR2 is SQIVND (reference sequence). Trimming removed 5 bases from V and 7 bases from J, with 15 bases in between. This CDR3 is built from 13 residues. The CDR3 DNA reads TGTGCCAGTAGTCATGGACGGGAGAGGGAGCAGTACTTC. This sequence encodes CASSHGREREQYF.

This clone is a singleton in its sample. This chain joins TRBV6-6 and TRBJ2-3; 11 positions agree with TRBD2. CDR1 and CDR2 from the germline V gene are MNHNY and SVGAGI (reference sequence). The CDR3 contains 14 residues. After removal of 6 bases from V and 5 bases from J, the junction contained 4 bases not matched to a gene. The CDR3 sequence is CASRTSGKRDTQYF. Written as DNA, the CDR3 is TGTGCCAGCAGGACTAGCGGGAAGCGAGATACGCAGTATTTT.

This chain links TRBV30 with TRBJ2-3, with TRBD1 matching 11 bases. The germline CDR1 and CDR2 sequences are GTSNPN and SVGIG (reference sequence). J was trimmed by 3 bases and V by 5 bases; bases with no gene match: 4. The CDR3 contains 14 residues. This chain's CDR3 is CAWSGQGGTDTQYF. CDR3 DNA sequence: TGTGCCTGGTCGGGACAGGGGGGAACAGATACGCAGTATTTT.

The rearrangement joins TRBV19 to TRBJ1-5; TRBD1 aligns across 9 bases. There are 15 residues in the CDR3. Germline V lookup: CDR1 LNHDA, CDR2 SQIVND (reference sequence). J lost 4 bases, V lost 5 bases, and 6 bases had no gene match. CDR3 in amino acids: CASSPGTGFNQPQHF. In DNA form, the CDR3 reads TGTGCCAGTAGTCCCGGGACAGGGTTTAATCAGCCCCAGCATTTT. Together with reference TRBV19 and TRBJ1-5, the CDR3 gives the full variable domain: DGGITQSPKYLFRKEGQNVTLSCEQNLNHDAMYWYRQDPGQGLRLIYYSQIVNDFQKGDIAEGYSVSREKKESFPLTVTSAQKNPTAFYLCASSPGTGFNQPQHFGDGTRLSIL.

This chain connects TRBV6-6 to TRBJ2-7, with D hard to call. Per germline, CDR1 MNHNY and CDR2 SVGAGI (reference sequence). V was shortened by 5 bases and J by 11 bases, with 19 bases between the two germline ends. This CDR3 has 13 amino acids. The CDR3 DNA follows: TGTGCCAGCAGTCCCCACCCGTCGGAAAGGAAGTACTTC. Its protein is CASSPHPSERKYF.

V is TRBV15 and J is TRBJ2-1; 10 positions match TRBD1. This CDR3 spans 14 amino acids. V was pared by 5 bases and J by 6 bases, with 4 bases of the junction left unmatched. Germline V lookup: CDR1 LNHNV, CDR2 YYDKDF (reference sequence). The CDR3 DNA is TGTGCCACCAGCGGGACAGGGGTTAGCAATGAGCAGTTCTTC. It encodes CATSGTGVSNEQFF.

The chain recombines TRBV14 with TRBJ1-3; no definite D call. V lost 7 bases and J 6 bases, leaving 16 bases between the germline ends. CDR3 length: 14 amino acids. Germline CDR1 reads SGHDN; CDR2 reads FVKESK. This CDR3 reads CASTIPEDANTIYF. Written as DNA, the CDR3 is TGTGCCAGCACCATCCCCGAGGACGCAAACACCATATATTTT. Supplemented by reference TRBV14 and TRBJ1-3, the full variable domain reads EAGVTQFPSHSVIEKGQTVTLRCDPISGHDNLYWYRRVMGKEIKFLLHFVKESKQDESGMPNNRFLAERTGGTYSTLKVQPAELEDSGVYFCASTIPEDANTIYFGEGSWLTVV.

The sample holds one count of this clone. The chain uses TRBV29-1 and TRBJ2-1, with 8 bases that match TRBD2. Germline V gene sequence: CDR1 SQVTM, CDR2 ANQGSEA. This CDR3 is built from 16 residues. V shed 0 bases, J shed 4 bases, and the junction held 8 bases outside the gene matches. CDR3 amino acids: CSVEEGGGGTYNEQFF. Here the CDR3 DNA reads TGCAGCGTTGAAGAGGGAGGCGGGGGGACGTACAATGAGCAGTTCTTC.

CDR3 DNA: TGCGCCAGCAGCCCAAGAACAGGGTCGGAGTCGGAAGAGCAGTACTTC. Translating gives CASSPRTGSESEEQYF. V gene TRBV5-1 combines with J gene TRBJ2-7; possibly TRBD1 for D (6 bases). Germline CDR1 is SGHRS and CDR2 is YFSETQ. This CDR3 region has 16 residues. The V gene lost 4 bases and the J gene lost 7 bases, with 24 bases spanning the gap. The full variable domain, completed using reference TRBV5-1 and TRBJ2-7, is KAGVTQTPRYLIKTRGQQVTLSCSPISGHRSVSWYQQTPGQGLQFLFEYFSETQRNKGNFPGRFSGRQFSNSRSEMNVSTLELGDSALYLCASSPRTGSESEEQYFGPGTRLTVT.

This chain uses TRBV6-5 with TRBJ2-7; D remains unclear. This CDR3 spans 13 amino acids. CDR1 MNHEY and CDR2 SVGAGI come from the germline V gene. The V and J ends lost 7 bases and 2 bases respectively, with 12 bases between them. The CDR3 DNA sequence: TGTGCCAGCACCCAGGCGCAGCCCTACGAGCAGTACTTC. This encodes CASTQAQPYEQYF.